Shown below are 24 T cell receptor beta chains from a single sample sequenced in a study of CD8+CD57+ T cells in acquired aplastic anemia. The template for TCR beta VDJ and CDR3 sequence profiling was genomic DNA. Using its own MiXCR run on the reads, TCRdb lists one record per CDR3 protein. This table has 400,000 to 450,000 distinct CDR3 sequences, about two thirds appearing once. The sequenced sample consisted of sorted CD4+, CD8+, or CD8+CD57+ T cells (not recorded which) from PBMCs. These TCRs come from a human donor in good health, serving as a control.

This clonotype was found many times. The chain combines TRBV14 with TRBJ1-6; 8 bases are a match to TRBD1. CDR1 is SGHDN and CDR2 is FVKESK in the germline V gene. The CDR3 extends over 16 amino acids. Trimming took 0 bases from V and 15 from J; bases not matched to a gene: 13. The CDR3 sequence: CASSQDYTGGSNVLHF. CDR3 sequence (DNA): TGTGCCAGCAGCCAAGATTATACAGGGGGATCTAATGTCCTCCACTTT.

Comments on this clonotype: Its ends do not fully match the called genes, so a read error is possible. The chain recombines TRBV2 with TRBJ2-2; D perhaps matches TRBD2 (6 bases). Germline V gene lookup returns CDR1 SNHLY and CDR2 FYNNEI. This CDR3 is 17 amino acids long. CDR3 coding DNA: TGTGCCAGCAGTTGGTCGCGGTCTGAGGCCAACACCGGGGGGCTGTTTTTT. Amino acids: CASSWSRSEANTGGLFF.

With respect to this clonotype: This CDR3 fails to terminate in the conserved phenylalanine or tryptophan, so it likely reflects a read error. The DNA is left out, because the CDR3 cannot be placed on it with certainty; the CDR3 is given as TCRdb lists it. The CDR3 protein is CASSVGAGDAYEL. The chain has TRBV9 and TRBJ1-5; the D call TRBD1 from the table was never checked on the DNA. Termini included, the CDR3 measures 13 amino acids. In germline, CDR1 is SGDLS, CDR2 YYNGEE.

The chain carries TRBV7-8 and TRBJ2-2; TRBD1 is a possible D gene (5 bases). The CDR3 has 14 residues. V shed 4 bases and J shed 2 bases, with 8 bases lying between them. Germline loops: CDR1 SGHVS, CDR2 FQNEAQ. CDR3 protein: CASSSQGNTGELFF. The CDR3 nucleotides read TGTGCCAGCAGCTCTCAGGGAAACACCGGGGAGCTGTTTTTT.

With respect to this clonotype: The CDR3 end shows no conserved phenylalanine or tryptophan, and so a read error is likely. No DNA is shown, since the ends of the CDR3 on it are uncertain; the CDR3 is the one TCRdb lists. The rearrangement joins TRBV7-9 to TRBJ2-7; no DNA check was done on the table's D call, TRBD1. The CDR3 extends over 13 residues, inclusive of both ends. Germline V CDR1 and CDR2: SEHNR, FQNEAQ (reference sequence). The CDR3: CASSASRAGANVL.

This clonotype was detected a few times. The chain joins TRBV10-3 to TRBJ2-2; 10 nucleotides line up with TRBD1. CDR3 length equals 13 residues. The germline CDR1 and CDR2 sequences are ENHRY and SYGVKD. The V and J ends lost 10 bases and 3 bases, in that order; junction bases with no gene match: 2. The CDR3 sequence is CATTGGYTGELFF. As DNA, the CDR3 is TGTGCCACGACAGGGGGCTACACCGGGGAGCTGTTTTTT.

This clonotype was observed at least ten times. CDR3 nucleotide sequence: TGTGCCAGCAGCCAAGAGGGTCAAGGGAACACTGAAGCTTTCTTT. Its protein product is CASSQEGQGNTEAFF. The V call is TRBV4-2, the J call TRBJ1-1; no reliable D call. CDR3 length: 15 amino acids. CDR1 and CDR2 (germline): LGHNA, YNFKEQ. V was trimmed by 0 bases and J by 1 base, leaving 9 bases between them.

This clonotype was detected a few times. A read error may be the cause here, since a much bigger clone is one base away. In this CDR3 the conserved last residue, phenylalanine or tryptophan, is missing, so a read error is likely. This CDR3 is CASIGQLNTEAFS. The CDR3 bases are TGTGCCAGTATCGGACAGTTAAACACTGAAGCTTTCTCT. The chain carries TRBV19 and TRBJ1-1; a weak D match, TRBD1 (6 bases). The CDR3 totals 13 residues. V lost 7 bases and J lost 2, with 11 bases in between. Germline assignment: CDR1 LNHDA and CDR2 SQIVND (reference sequence).

This clonotype was seen a handful of times. The genes are TRBV10-2 and TRBJ2-2; a weak D match, TRBD1 (7 bases). Germline values: CDR1 WSHSY, CDR2 SAAADI. V lost 10 bases and J lost 7, with 22 bases in between. This CDR3 is built from 15 residues. This CDR3 is CATHRSGGSGGELFF. The CDR3 region has the DNA TGCGCCACCCACAGGTCAGGGGGGTCTGGCGGGGAGCTGTTTTTT.

This clonotype was observed at least ten times. At one end, the junction sequence differs from germline, possibly due to a read error. The chain employs TRBV7-2 and TRBJ2-3; 7 bases line up with TRBD1. CDR3 size: 14 residues. Germline values: CDR1 SGHTA, CDR2 FQGNSA. This CDR3 reads CASTETGIADTQYF. The CDR3 region has the DNA TGTGCTAGCACCGAGACAGGGATAGCAGATACGCAGTATTTT.

At least ten counts were recorded for this clonotype. This chain links TRBV7-2 with TRBJ2-3; 12 positions agree with TRBD2. This CDR3 region has 16 residues. CDR1 SGHTA and CDR2 FQGNSA come from the germline V gene. V lost 1 base to trimming and J lost 6 bases; unmatched junction nucleotides: 5. The CDR3 here is CASSLVLAGGGDTQYF. The CDR3 coding sequence is TGTGCCAGCAGCTTAGTACTAGCGGGGGGAGGTGATACGCAGTATTTT.

A note on this clonotype: An end of the junction does not agree with germline; a read error may underlie this. The chain is built from TRBV20-1 and TRBJ1-1, with TRBD1 as a possible D gene (6 bases). The CDR3 extends over 13 amino acids. The germline V gene encodes CDR1 DFQATT and CDR2 SNEGSKA (reference sequence). CDR3 in DNA: TGCAGTGCTAGAATTGAGGGGGACGCTGAAGCCTTCTTT. This translates into CSARIEGDAEAFF.

A single count supports this clonotype. This rearrangement joins TRBV7-2 to TRBJ2-1, with D perhaps matching TRBD1 or TRBD2 (5 bases each). The V gene's germline CDR1 is SGHTA and CDR2 FQGNSA. The ends were cut back, 5 bases at V and 9 bases at J, with 26 bases in the middle. The length of the CDR3 is 17 residues. The CDR3 DNA reads as TGTGCCAGCAGCCCGGGACCGACAGACCAGGGCCACACTGAGCAGTTCTTC. Translated: CASSPGPTDQGHTEQFF.

This clonotype was counted ten times or more. J is TRBJ2-6 and V is TRBV7-2, with a weak D call TRBD1 (5 bases). From germline, CDR1 is SGHTA and CDR2 FQGNSA. The germline V and J ends were trimmed by 5 bases and 3 bases, with 8 bases remaining between them. The CDR3 totals 14 residues. The CDR3, as DNA: TGTGCCAGCAGCGACAGTTTTGGGGCCAACGTCCTGACTTTC. Translation gives CASSDSFGANVLTF.

This chain joins TRBV7-6 and TRBJ2-7; D remains ambiguous. Germline loops: CDR1 SGHVS, CDR2 FNYEAQ. This CDR3 has 13 amino acids. Trimming removed 2 bases from V and 3 bases from J, with 8 bases in between. The CDR3 DNA reads as TGTGCCAGCAGCTTATCGCCAGGCTACGAGCAGTACGTC. This codes for CASSLSPGYEQYV.

Concerning this clonotype itself: The DNA is left out, because the CDR3 cannot be placed on it with certainty; the CDR3 is given as TCRdb lists it. The chain links TRBV7-2 to TRBJ2-1; the DNA was not compared with TRBD1, the D call given in the table. Germline lookup yields CDR1 SGHTA and CDR2 FQGNSA. Counting both end residues, the CDR3 totals 14 amino acids. The CDR3 loop reads CASTLQAGDEQFFF.

This sequence joins TRBV9 and TRBJ2-7; D is possibly TRBD1 (6 bases). Germline lookup yields CDR1 SGDLS and CDR2 YYNGEE. This CDR3 is built from 14 residues. The ends were cut back, 3 bases at V and 2 bases at J, with 12 bases in the middle. For the CDR3, the DNA is TGTGCCAGCAGCGACACGGACAGTGCCTACGAGCAGTACTTC. Protein product: CASSDTDSAYEQYF.

Comments on this clonotype: In this CDR3 the conserved last residue, phenylalanine or tryptophan, is missing, so a read error is likely. It is unclear where the CDR3 begins or ends on the DNA, so no DNA is shown, and the CDR3 is as TCRdb lists it. The chain joins TRBV2 to TRBJ1-2; TRBD1, the table's D call, was not compared with the DNA. Germline lookup yields CDR1 SNHLY and CDR2 FYNNEI. The CDR3 region is 15 residues in length, termini included. The CDR3 sequence is CASRQDRAAGYTFAS.

The chain is built from TRBV2 and TRBJ1-4; no firm D call. The CDR3 loop spans 11 amino acids. The germline CDR1 and CDR2 sequences are SNHLY and FYNNEI. Between the trimmed V and J ends, which lost 8 bases and 4 bases, there was a span of 5 bases. CDR3 protein: CASYGNEKLFF. In nucleotides, the CDR3 is TGTGCCAGCTACGGTAATGAAAAACTGTTTTTT. Full variable domain (rest looked up from reference TRBV2 and TRBJ1-4): EPEVTQTPSHQVTQMGQEVILRCVPISNHLYFYWYRQILGQKVEFLVSFYNNEISEKSEIFDDQFSVERPDGSNFTLKIRSTKLEDSAMYFCASYGNEKLFFGSGTQLSVL.

The genes are TRBV7-3 and TRBJ2-7; 7 bases line up with TRBD2. Germline CDR1 is SGHTA and CDR2 is FQGTGA. Losses at the gene ends were 6 bases for V and 9 bases for J; bases not matched to a gene: 14. The CDR3 is 14 residues long. CDR3 sequence reads: CASSARIAGDAQYF. The DNA of the CDR3 is TGTGCCAGCAGTGCTCGGATTGCGGGGGACGCGCAGTACTTC.

This clonotype came up once. Relative to the germline gene, one junction end is altered; a read error may explain this. The chain combines TRBV7-2 with TRBJ1-6, with a possible D match to TRBD1 (6 bases). The germline gives CDR1 SGHTA, CDR2 FQGNSA. This CDR3 region has 15 residues. The DNA of the CDR3 is TGCGCCAGCAGCTCGAGGGGGGCCGGGAGTTCCCCCCTCCACTTT. Translated: CASSSRGAGSSPLHF.

The rearrangement joins TRBV5-1 to TRBJ1-4; D unresolved. V was cut by 4 bases and J by 4 bases, with 14 bases left in between. CDR3 length: 15 residues. The germline V gene encodes CDR1 SGHRS and CDR2 YFSETQ. CDR3 sequence: CASSTIDGLNEKLFF. CDR3 DNA sequence: TGCGCCAGCAGCACGATAGACGGACTTAATGAAAAACTGTTTTTT.

This clonotype was seen only once. This chain uses TRBV7-3 with TRBJ2-7, with D possibly TRBD2 on 5 matching bases. The germline V gene encodes CDR1 SGHTA and CDR2 FQGTGA. The CDR3 covers 13 residues. Trimming shortened V by 5 bases and J by 11 bases, and 19 bases separated the two germline ends. The CDR3 sequence: CASSLAPGSEEYF. The CDR3 bases are TGTGCCAGCAGCCTAGCCCCGGGGAGTGAGGAGTACTTC.

This clonotype has a count of ten or more. This chain joins TRBV12-3 or TRBV12-4 and TRBJ1-5, with TRBD1 matching 9 bases. The CDR3 length is 15 residues. V shed 7 bases, J shed 2 bases, and the junction held 6 bases outside the gene matches. CDR3 bases: TGTGCCAGCAACCCCGGGACAGGGCGCAATCAGCCCCAGCATTTT. It yields the protein CASNPGTGRNQPQHF.